One and the same sample provided the 31 T cell receptor beta chains below, sequenced in a study of blood T cell repertoires in COVID-19. Profiling relied on immunoSEQ multiplex PCR, and the TCRdb table lists in-frame clones only, not all of them. The sample lists about 130,000 clones; about 80% were seen once. The sequencing input was peripheral blood. These receptors all come from a woman aged 45-65 years with acute or convalescent COVID-19.

The chain has TRBV9 and TRBJ1-5; tentative D call: TRBD1 (5 bases). V was clipped by 0 bases and J by 6 bases, with 13 bases between them. The germline V gene encodes CDR1 SGDLS and CDR2 YYNGEE. The CDR3 is 15 residues long. CDR3: CASSVGPGMGQPQHF. The CDR3 DNA sequence: TGTGCCAGCAGCGTAGGCCCAGGGATGGGTCAGCCCCAGCATTTT.

A single count supports this clone. The V gene is TRBV30, the J gene TRBJ1-1, with 9 positions matching TRBD1. Trimming took 1 base from V and 5 from J; bases not matched to a gene: 2. The V gene's germline CDR1 is GTSNPN and CDR2 SVGIG (reference sequence). The length of the CDR3 is 13 residues. The CDR3 region is CAWSGDRGTEAFF. The CDR3 DNA sequence: TGTGCCTGGAGTGGAGACAGGGGGACTGAAGCTTTCTTT.

The chain is built from TRBV14 and TRBJ1-5, with D uncertain. The V end was cut by 4 bases, the J end by 7 bases, with 8 bases between. The CDR3 runs to 12 residues. Germline loops: CDR1 SGHDN, CDR2 FVKESK. DNA of the CDR3: TGTGCCAGCAGCCGAGGGCTCCAGCCCCAGCATTTT. This translates into CASSRGLQPQHF. Looking up the rest from reference TRBV14 and TRBJ1-5 gives the full variable domain: EAGVTQFPSHSVIEKGQTVTLRCDPISGHDNLYWYRRVMGKEIKFLLHFVKESKQDESGMPNNRFLAERTGGTYSTLKVQPAELEDSGVYFCASSRGLQPQHFGDGTRLSIL.

V usage is TRBV5-1 and J usage is TRBJ1-1, with D tentatively TRBD1 (5 bases). Trimming stripped 5 bases from V and 3 bases from J, with 8 bases between. There are 12 residues in the CDR3. Looked up from germline, CDR1 is SGHRS and CDR2 is YFSETQ. CDR3 amino acids: CASRIGDTEAFF. The CDR3 DNA reads as TGCGCCAGCAGGATAGGGGACACTGAAGCTTTCTTT.

This CDR3 reads CASSSGTPGIDTQYF. The CDR3 DNA follows: TGTGCCAGCAGCTCCGGGACTCCAGGTATTGATACGCAGTATTTT. V gene TRBV5-4 combines with J gene TRBJ2-3, with TRBD2 as a possible D gene (6 bases). Trimming cost V 3 bases and J 6 bases, with 17 bases left between them. Germline V gene data show CDR1 as SGHNT and CDR2 as YYREEE (reference sequence). CDR3 length: 15 residues.

The rearrangement uses TRBV6-5 and TRBJ2-6, with D uncertain. V was shortened by 6 bases and J by 2 bases, with 5 bases between the two germline ends. Germline V gives CDR1 MNHEY, CDR2 SVGAGI. The CDR3 runs 13 residues. In DNA, the CDR3 is TGTGCCAGCAGCACAGCTGGGGCCAACGTCCTGACTTTC. Protein product: CASSTAGANVLTF.

The V gene is TRBV24-1, the J gene TRBJ1-4, with 12 positions matching TRBD1. The CDR3 covers 21 residues. Unmatched junction bases numbered 17, after V lost 5 bases and J lost 2 bases. Germline V gene data show CDR1 as KGHDR and CDR2 as SFDVKD. The CDR3 DNA is TGTGCCACCAGTGGTCTATTAGGCGGGACAGGGGGCGCGAGGACTAATGAAAAACTGTTTTTT. Encoded protein: CATSGLLGGTGGARTNEKLFF.

The rearrangement links TRBV5-1 to TRBJ2-7; the D gene is possibly TRBD1 (5 bases). V lost 0 bases and J lost 3, with 10 bases in between. The CDR3 is 14 residues long. Germline loops: CDR1 SGHRS, CDR2 YFSETQ. CDR3 bases: TGCGCCAGCAGCTTGGTTACAGGAGACTACGAGCAGTACTTC. Residues: CASSLVTGDYEQYF.

In its sample, this clone was seen a few times. This rearrangement joins TRBV27 to TRBJ1-2, with TRBD1 identical over 9 bases. This CDR3 is 14 amino acids long. J gave up 5 bases and V 6 bases, and 7 bases lay outside the gene matches. Germline V lookup: CDR1 MNHEY, CDR2 SMNVEV (reference sequence). CDR3 sequence: CASSPIGTGYGYTF. The DNA of the CDR3 is TGTGCCAGCAGCCCTATAGGGACAGGGTATGGCTACACCTTC.

This clone has only a few counts. V gene TRBV7-3 combines with J gene TRBJ2-1, with TRBD2 matching over 12 bases. The ends lost 4 bases at V and 10 bases at J; junction bases unmatched: 8. Germline V gene sequence: CDR1 SGHTA, CDR2 FQGTGA. The CDR3 contains 15 residues. This chain's CDR3 is CASSSSSGGAFEQFF. As DNA, the CDR3 is TGTGCCAGCAGCTCGTCTAGCGGGGGGGCCTTCGAGCAGTTCTTC.

The chain combines TRBV5-8 with TRBJ1-3; no clear D. Germline CDR1 SGHTS, CDR2 YDEGEE. The CDR3 loop spans 17 amino acids. With 4 bases removed from V and 1 base from J, the gap between germline ends came to 18 bases. CDR3 nucleotide sequence: TGTGCCAGCAGCAGCTACCGTGTGATGGTTTCTGGAAACACCATATATTTT. Protein product: CASSSYRVMVSGNTIYF.

The V gene is TRBV5-5, the J gene TRBJ2-1; D unclear. V lost 0 bases to trimming and J lost 4 bases, with 14 bases between them. The CDR3 runs to 16 residues. The germline gives CDR1 SGHKS, CDR2 YYEKEE (reference sequence). CDR3 loop: CASSLDVSFRYNEQFF. CDR3 in DNA: TGTGCCAGCAGCTTGGACGTTTCGTTCCGGTACAATGAGCAGTTCTTC.

The chain carries TRBV5-1 and TRBJ2-7; D call uncertain. Trimming stripped 0 bases from V and 3 bases from J, with 4 bases between. Germline CDR1 reads SGHRS; CDR2 reads YFSETQ. The CDR3 is made up of 12 amino acids. The CDR3 here is CASSLASYEQYF. CDR3 coding DNA: TGCGCCAGCAGCTTGGCCAGCTACGAGCAGTACTTC. Together with reference TRBV5-1 and TRBJ2-7, the CDR3 gives the full variable domain: KAGVTQTPRYLIKTRGQQVTLSCSPISGHRSVSWYQQTPGQGLQFLFEYFSETQRNKGNFPGRFSGRQFSNSRSEMNVSTLELGDSALYLCASSLASYEQYFGPGTRLTVT.

CDR3 in DNA: TGTGCCAGCAGACCTAGCGCCTCAGGGAATGAGCAGTTCTTC. This encodes CASRPSASGNEQFF. The chain joins TRBV6-2 or TRBV6-3 to TRBJ2-1; D possibly corresponds to TRBD2 (6 bases). Trimming pared 6 bases from V and 7 bases from J, leaving 16 bases between. CDR1 MNHEY and CDR2 SVGEGT come from the germline V gene. The CDR3 runs 14 residues.

V gene TRBV6-5 combines with J gene TRBJ2-7, with 7 bases aligning to TRBD2. With V trimmed by 2 bases and J by 3 bases, 7 bases remained unmatched. The germline gives CDR1 MNHEY, CDR2 SVGAGI. This CDR3 is built from 15 residues. CDR3 nucleotide sequence: TGTGCCAGCAGTTACGGGGGGGAATCCGTCTACGAGCAGTACTTC. Translated, it gives CASSYGGESVYEQYF.

J is TRBJ1-5 and V is TRBV11-2, with 8 positions matching TRBD1. Unmatched junction bases numbered 5, after V lost 5 bases and J lost 2 bases. This CDR3 is 15 amino acids long. The germline V gene has CDR1 SGHAT and CDR2 FQNNGV. CDR3 DNA sequence: TGTGCCAGCAGCCTGGACAGGGTACGCAATCAGCCCCAGCATTTT. Translation gives CASSLDRVRNQPQHF.

The chain recombines TRBV19 with TRBJ1-1; no clear D. This CDR3 region has 11 residues. The ends were cut back, 4 bases at V and 8 bases at J, with 8 bases in the middle. Germline lookup yields CDR1 LNHDA and CDR2 SQIVND (reference sequence). The CDR3 loop reads CASSSGWEAFF. CDR3 in DNA: TGTGCCAGTAGTAGCGGCTGGGAAGCTTTCTTT.

V and J are TRBV23-1 and TRBJ1-6, with 7 bases identical to TRBD1. TRBV23-1 is an ORF, with its function uncertain. The CDR3 consists of 16 residues. V trimming: 11 bases; J trimming: 4 bases; junction bases outside the gene matches: 14. CDR3 in DNA: TGCGCCGACGATGGGACAGCTTCTAGTTATAATTCACCCCTCCACTTT. It codes for CADDGTASSYNSPLHF.

The J gene is TRBJ2-2, the V gene TRBV4-1, with 8 bases lining up with TRBD2. With 0 bases clipped from V and 0 bases from J, the junction kept 6 bases outside the gene matches. The CDR3 extends over 18 amino acids. Germline V gives CDR1 MGHRA, CDR2 YSYEKL. The CDR3 loop is CASSQDLRGGTNTGELFF. CDR3 nucleotides: TGCGCCAGCAGCCAAGATCTCCGGGGGGGGACGAACACCGGGGAGCTGTTTTTT.

This sequence joins TRBV30 and TRBJ2-6; D might be TRBD2 (5 bases). This CDR3 comprises 13 residues. The ends were cut back, 3 bases at V and 13 bases at J, with 16 bases in the middle. Looked up from germline, CDR1 is GTSNPN and CDR2 is SVGIG (reference sequence). In DNA form, the CDR3 reads TGTGCCTGGAGCGCGCAGACTCGGGAAGTCCTGACTTTC. This sequence encodes CAWSAQTREVLTF.

V gene TRBV7-7 combines with J gene TRBJ2-7; 9 bases agree with TRBD2. CDR1 is SSHAT and CDR2 is FNYEAQ in the germline V gene (reference sequence). J lost 0 bases, V lost 4 bases, and 4 bases had no gene match. The CDR3 is 15 residues long. The CDR3 region is CASSSQAGGSYEQYF. Written as DNA, the CDR3 is TGTGCCAGCAGCTCACAAGCGGGGGGCTCCTACGAGCAGTACTTC.

This clone was recorded only once. The chain carries TRBV24-1 and TRBJ1-2; possible D gene TRBD1, 5 bases. Germline-derived CDR1 and CDR2 are KGHDR and SFDVKD. Trimming shortened V by 5 bases and J by 4 bases, and 10 bases separated the two germline ends. CDR3 length: 13 residues. CDR3 nucleotide sequence: TGTGCCACCAGTGCCGGGGGAACCTATGGCTACACCTTC. As protein: CATSAGGTYGYTF.

This clone was picked up one time. This chain connects TRBV18 to TRBJ1-2, with a tentative D call TRBD1 (6 bases). The V end was cut by 3 bases, the J end by 5 bases, with 16 bases between. The CDR3 contains 15 residues. Germline loops: CDR1 KGHSH, CDR2 LQKENI. CDR3 loop: CASSPPLDSPYGYTF. CDR3 coding DNA: TGTGCCAGCTCACCCCCATTGGACAGTCCTTATGGCTACACCTTC. Based on the CDR3 plus reference TRBV18 and TRBJ1-2, the full variable domain is NAGVMQNPRHLVRRRGQEARLRCSPMKGHSHVYWYRQLPEEGLKFMVYLQKENIIDESGMPKERFSAEFPKEGPSILRIQQVVRGDSAAYFCASSPPLDSPYGYTFGSGTRLTVV.

The chain links TRBV5-1 to TRBJ2-6; 7 bases line up with TRBD1. CDR1 is SGHRS and CDR2 is YFSETQ in the germline V gene. The CDR3 consists of 17 residues. With V trimmed by 3 bases and J by 4 bases, 10 bases remained unmatched. In DNA, the CDR3 is TGCGCCAGCAGCTCTAAAACAGGGGCGTCGGGGGCCAACGTCCTGACTTTC. As protein: CASSSKTGASGANVLTF.

The chain has TRBV6-5 and TRBJ1-2; no reliable D call. Germline lookup yields CDR1 MNHEY and CDR2 SVGAGI. CDR3 length: 13 amino acids. The ends were cut back, 2 bases at V and 6 bases at J, with 10 bases in the middle. CDR3 sequence: CASSYVGGNGYTF. The CDR3 bases are TGTGCCAGCAGTTACGTGGGCGGGAATGGCTACACCTTC.

The rearrangement uses TRBV30 and TRBJ1-2; 7 nucleotides align to TRBD1. The germline V gene has CDR1 GTSNPN and CDR2 SVGIG (reference sequence). Germline trimming cut 1 base from V and 4 bases from J; bases unmatched to any gene: 0. CDR3 length: 12 residues. The CDR3 coding sequence is TGTGCCTGGAGTGGGGACAGCTATGGCTACACCTTC. Protein sequence: CAWSGDSYGYTF.

The DNA for the CDR3 is TGTGCCAGCAGTGCCCCTTACGATCGGGACTCTGGGGCCAACGTCCTGACTTTC. It encodes CASSAPYDRDSGANVLTF. V and J are TRBV2 and TRBJ2-6; maybe TRBD2 (5 bases). CDR1 SNHLY and CDR2 FYNNEI come from the germline V gene. V lost 4 bases to trimming and J lost 0 bases, with 16 bases between them. The CDR3 has 18 amino acids.

This clone has more than one count but fewer than ten. The rearrangement links TRBV5-4 to TRBJ2-1, with TRBD1 identical over 9 bases. The germline gives CDR1 SGHNT, CDR2 YYREEE (reference sequence). The CDR3 is made up of 13 amino acids. V dropped 2 bases and J dropped 8; count of bases not matched to a gene: 2. The CDR3 sequence is CASSFTGGDEQFF. CDR3 coding DNA: TGTGCCAGCAGCTTTACAGGGGGCGATGAGCAGTTCTTC.

This rearrangement joins TRBV10-2 to TRBJ2-1; no definite D call. V was trimmed by 0 bases and J by 3 bases, leaving 9 bases between them. The CDR3 runs 15 residues. Germline CDR1 reads WSHSY; CDR2 reads SAAADI. Here the CDR3 DNA reads TGCGCCAGCAGTGAGTCGAGGCTCTTCTACAATGAGCAGTTCTTC. Translated, it gives CASSESRLFYNEQFF.

This clone was detected a few times. The V and J genes are TRBV19 and TRBJ1-3; D remains unclear. Between the trimmed V and J ends, which lost 6 bases and 0 bases, there was a span of 9 bases. The length of the CDR3 is 14 residues. Germline V gene lookup returns CDR1 LNHDA and CDR2 SQIVND (reference sequence). The CDR3 DNA is TGTGCCAGTAGCCCTCCCCGCTCTGGAAACACCATATATTTT. This encodes CASSPPRSGNTIYF. Together with reference TRBV19 and TRBJ1-3, the CDR3 gives the full variable domain: DGGITQSPKYLFRKEGQNVTLSCEQNLNHDAMYWYRQDPGQGLRLIYYSQIVNDFQKGDIAEGYSVSREKKESFPLTVTSAQKNPTAFYLCASSPPRSGNTIYFGEGSWLTVV.

This clone was seen once. The V call is TRBV18, the J call TRBJ2-7; 10 bases fit TRBD1. The CDR3 sequence is 16 residues long. Germline V gene data show CDR1 as KGHSH and CDR2 as LQKENI. The ends lost 3 bases at V and 5 bases at J; junction bases unmatched: 10. The CDR3 sequence: CASSPFSWTGGNEQYF. The CDR3 nucleotides are TGTGCCAGCTCACCCTTCTCTTGGACAGGGGGGAACGAGCAGTACTTC.